A selection of T cell receptor beta chains follows, all from one sample in a study of regulatory T cells in long-lasting Graves disease. TCRdb independently ran MiXCR on the multiplex PCR reads; one entry per CDR3 protein. Among a few hundred thousand distinct CDR3 sequences, 23% were seen once, and the ten largest hold approximately 26%. Sequencing was performed on peripheral blood mononuclear cells (PBMCs), taken when the disease was refractory, from a patient treated with antithyroid drugs. The receptor set was obtained from a female donor with Graves disease. The CDR3 runs from the conserved cysteine through the conserved F or W. Each record gives: V gene, D gene, CDR3 length, J gene, clone size, CDR3 protein, CDR3 DNA. A D gene is named only where the DNA matches it firmly. Not every row has a clone size; where given, it reads once, few, many or a size class.

>TRBV19|-|16|TRBJ2-2|-
CASSPNSRRDTGELFF
TGTGCCAGTAGTCCTAATTCTCGACGGGACACCGGGGAGCTGTTTTTT
>TRBV5-5|TRBD1|15|TRBJ2-5|-
CASSRTGTVEETQYF
TGTGCCAGCAGCCGGACCGGGACAGTCGAAGAGACCCAGTACTTC
>TRBV7-9|-|15|TRBJ2-6|few
CASSSSASGANVLTF
TGTGCCAGCAGCTCTTCAGCGTCTGGGGCCAACGTCCTGACTTTC
>TRBV20-1|-|15|TRBJ1-2|-
CGGCDIRGLSYGYTF
TGCGGTGGTTGCGACATCAGGGGCTTATCCTATGGCTACACCTTC
>TRBV3-1|TRBD2|17|TRBJ2-5|few
CASSQEMGLGSPETQYF
TGTGCCAGCAGCCAAGAAATGGGACTAGGATCCCCAGAGACCCAGTACTTC
>TRBV12-3/TRBV12-4|-|12|TRBJ2-7|few
CASSSTSAEQYF
TGTGCCAGCAGTTCAACTTCAGCCGAGCAGTACTTC
>TRBV20-1|TRBD2|15|TRBJ2-7|many
CSARTLAGGPYEQYF
TGCAGTGCTAGGACGCTAGCGGGAGGGCCCTACGAGCAGTACTTC
>TRBV20-1|-|12|TRBJ2-1|few
CSAIPTSYEQFF
TGCAGTGCTATTCCGACTAGTTATGAGCAGTTCTTC
>TRBV6-4|-|15|TRBJ1-4|few
CASSYRPTTNEKLFF
TGTGCCAGCAGTTACAGACCTACAACTAATGAAAAACTGTTTTTT
>TRBV12-3/TRBV12-4|TRBD1|15|TRBJ1-4|-
CASSKGQGTGEKLFF
TGTGCCAGCAGCAAGGGACAGGGGACGGGAGAAAAACTGTTTTTT
>TRBV28|-|11|TRBJ1-2|many
CASSFNYGYTF
TGTGCCAGCAGCTTTAACTATGGCTACACCTTC
>TRBV27|-|14|TRBJ1-2|few
CASSFIGANYGYTF
TGTGCCAGCAGTTTCATAGGAGCTAACTATGGCTACACCTTC
>TRBV10-3|-|15|TRBJ2-5|-
CAISGLLGNQGTQYF
TGTGCCATCAGTGGCCTACTGGGGAATCAAGGGACCCAGTACTTC
>TRBV28|-|14|TRBJ2-5|few
CASKTGKTIETQYF
TGTGCCAGCAAAACGGGGAAGACAATAGAGACCCAGTACTTC
>TRBV20-1|-|13|TRBJ2-7|many
CSAIQAVRLEQYF
TGCAGTGCTATACAAGCGGTTAGGCTTGAGCAGTACTTC
>TRBV18|TRBD2|15|TRBJ2-7|many
CASSPGAGSPYEQYF
TGTGCCAGCTCACCTGGAGCGGGGAGTCCTTACGAGCAGTACTTC
>TRBV29-1|-|11|TRBJ1-1|-
CSGRQEGEAFF
TGCAGCGGTAGACAGGAGGGTGAAGCTTTCTTT
>TRBV18|-|15|TRBJ1-1|few
CASSPNPGGGNEAFF
TGTGCCAGCTCACCCAACCCCGGAGGGGGTAATGAAGCTTTCTTT
>TRBV6-1|-|15|TRBJ2-3|once
CASSGQTGVGDTQYF
TGTGCCAGCAGCGGCCAGACAGGCGTGGGAGATACGCAGTATTTT
>TRBV7-9|-|14|TRBJ2-2|-
CASRQQGGTGELFF
TGTGCCAGCAGACAACAAGGGGGCACCGGGGAGCTGTTTTTT
>TRBV28|-|15|TRBJ1-4|many
CASTLWRGSNEKLFF
TGTGCCAGCACCCTATGGAGGGGGAGTAATGAAAAACTGTTTTTT
>TRBV6-1|TRBD1|16|TRBJ2-1|few
CASRRDRGISYNEQFF
TGTGCCAGCAGGAGGGACAGGGGTATCTCCTACAATGAGCAGTTCTTC
>TRBV2|-|15|TRBJ2-1|-
CASSARRDSYNEQFF
TGTGCCAGCAGTGCAAGGCGGGACTCCTACAATGAGCAGTTCTTC
>TRBV20-1|TRBD1|13|TRBJ2-7|-
CSARGDRDYEQYF
TGCAGTGCTAGGGGGGACAGGGACTACGAGCAGTACTTC
>TRBV18|-|14|TRBJ1-1|-
CAGSRQGPDTEAFF
TGTGCCGGCTCACGGCAGGGGCCTGACACTGAAGCTTTCTTT
>TRBV18|-|14|TRBJ2-5|few
CASSPVDFQETQYF
TGTGCCAGCTCACCGGTGGACTTTCAAGAGACCCAGTACTTC
>TRBV2|-|17|TRBJ2-7|-
CASSYSTRQSYLYEQYF
TGTGCCAGCAGTTACTCCACCAGGCAGTCCTACCTCTACGAGCAGTACTTC
>TRBV12-3/TRBV12-4|-|16|TRBJ1-4|few
CASSSQGRVGGEKLFF
TGTGCCAGCAGTTCCCAAGGGAGGGTAGGTGGTGAAAAACTGTTTTTT
>TRBV7-3|TRBD1|16|TRBJ2-2|-
CASSPTGGTNTGELFF
TGTGCCAGCAGCCCAACAGGGGGTACGAACACCGGGGAGCTGTTTTTT
>TRBV30|-|13|TRBJ1-1|-
CAWRRSMNTEAFF
TGTGCCTGGAGAAGAAGCATGAACACTGAAGCTTTCTTT
>TRBV7-8|TRBD1|13|TRBJ2-7|many
CASSFAGGAEQYF
TGTGCCAGCAGCTTTGCAGGGGGAGCCGAGCAGTACTTC
>TRBV2|-|14|TRBJ1-2|many
CASSERRGSYGYTF
TGTGCCAGCAGTGAGCGGAGGGGGAGCTATGGCTACACCTTC
>TRBV6-1|TRBD1|15|TRBJ2-1|few
CASEQHGTGNNEQFF
TGTGCCAGCGAACAACACGGGACAGGGAACAATGAGCAGTTCTTC
>TRBV6-1|-|14|TRBJ1-1|many
CASRSKGGLTEAFF
TGTGCCAGCAGGTCCAAGGGGGGGCTCACTGAAGCTTTCTTT
>TRBV7-2|-|15|TRBJ1-1|many
CASSPRSGRNTEAFF
TGTGCCAGCAGTCCCCGATCGGGGCGGAACACTGAAGCTTTCTTT
>TRBV6-1|TRBD2|13|TRBJ2-7|few
CASRRLAGGEQYF
TGTGCCAGCCGACGACTAGCGGGAGGCGAGCAGTACTTC
>TRBV28|-|15|TRBJ1-1|many
CASSLKRDGDPEAFF
TGTGCCAGCAGTCTCAAAAGAGACGGGGATCCTGAAGCTTTCTTT
>TRBV28|-|14|TRBJ2-7|many
CASNGNQYPYEQYF
TGTGCCAGCAATGGCAATCAATATCCCTACGAGCAGTACTTC
>TRBV28|TRBD2|14|TRBJ2-3|few
CASTRGGSTDTQYF
TGTGCCAGCACCCGGGGGGGCAGTACAGATACGCAGTATTTT
>TRBV4-1|-|16|TRBJ1-1|-
CASSTGGRGRNTEAFF
TGCGCCAGCAGTACGGGGGGGCGCGGTAGAAACACTGAAGCTTTCTTT
>TRBV7-8|-|15|TRBJ1-1|-
CASSLSGWVNTEAFF
TGTGCCAGCAGCTTATCCGGCTGGGTGAACACTGAAGCTTTCTTT
>TRBV19|TRBD1|14|TRBJ2-2|-
CASGKTGSTGELFF
TGTGCCAGTGGAAAGACAGGGTCCACCGGGGAGCTGTTTTTT
>TRBV28|-|14|TRBJ1-5|few
CASTSRPYNQPQHF
TGTGCCAGCACCTCGCGGCCTTACAATCAGCCCCAGCATTTT
>TRBV15|TRBD2|22|TRBJ2-7|few
CATSRDAAEFGLAGESSYEQYF
TGTGCCACCAGCAGAGACGCCGCGGAATTTGGACTAGCGGGGGAAAGCTCCTACGAGCAGTACTTC
>TRBV2|TRBD1|16|TRBJ1-3|few
CASRPGQGSAGNTIYF
TGTGCCAGCAGACCTGGACAGGGATCGGCTGGAAACACCATATATTTT
>TRBV28|TRBD1|16|TRBJ1-5|many
CASTLADRGLGQPQHF
TGTGCCAGCACCCTAGCCGACAGGGGCTTAGGGCAGCCCCAGCATTTT
>TRBV6-1|TRBD2|18|TRBJ2-5|-
CASSQGLAGGLREETQYF
TGTGCCAGCAGCCAGGGGCTAGCGGGAGGGCTTCGGGAAGAGACCCAGTACTTC
>TRBV29-1|-|12|TRBJ2-5|many
CSGTGGVETQYF
TGCAGCGGAACAGGGGGGGTTGAGACCCAGTACTTC
>TRBV28|-|18|TRBJ1-4|many
CASSLFDPRGETNEKLFF
TGTGCCAGCAGTTTATTTGATCCCCGGGGCGAGACTAATGAAAAACTGTTTTTT